This T cell receptor (beta chain) was profiled in a study of shared clonotypes between healthy human individuals. Study findings and constraints: There were few donors, and this limited the genetic and exposure-history diversity represented.

With regard to this clone: Antigen specificity is unknown.

The repertoire was sequenced with immunoSEQ multiplex PCR; TCRdb's copy has only in-frame clones and lacks some. The sample has about 2.4 million clones; 90% to 95% are singletons. CDR3 size: 14 residues. Germline values: CDR1 SGHAT, CDR2 FQNNGV. The V gene end was trimmed by 5 bases and the J gene end by 4 bases; junction bases not matched to a gene: 3. Investigators divided CD4+ cells into CD45RA+ naive and CD45RA-negative memory subsets. This clonotype was sampled from a man between 18 and 35 years old in good health. Some clones in this sample may be carry-over from other donors' samples. Sequencing was carried out using naive CD4+ T cells from PBMCs. Subset reported: CD45RA+ positively selected. V and J are TRBV11-2 and TRBJ1-4; TRBD1 matches 8 bases. The CDR3 DNA reads TGTGCCAGCAGCCGACAGGGGAGTAATGAAAAACTGTTTTTT. It is translated as CASSRQGSNEKLFF.